This TCR beta chain was sequenced during a study of T cell changes during pregnancy in multiple sclerosis. V trimming: 5 bases; J trimming: 6 bases; junction bases outside the gene matches: 7. The CDR3 extends over 15 amino acids. The germline V gene encodes CDR1 LNHDA and CDR2 SQIVND (reference sequence). Assay: immunoSEQ multiplex PCR; the TCRdb copy retains only in-frame clones and omits some. The sample lists about 40,000 clones, about 93% seen once, with 0.43% in the top ten. This chain uses TRBV19 with TRBJ1-4; 9 bases align to TRBD1. The origin of this receptor is a female donor with multiple sclerosis, enrolled in a pregnancy study. Source: CD4+ T cells from peripheral blood mononuclear cells, taken in the third trimester of pregnancy. The CDR3: CASSVTGGGYEKLFF. The CDR3 nucleotides are TGTGCCAGTAGTGTGACAGGGGGAGGCTATGAAAAACTGTTTTTT.